This T cell receptor (beta chain) is from a study of CD8 T cells in ankylosing spondylitis. Study findings and constraints: About 8 highly homologous variants made up a TCR beta motif, and this motif appeared characteristic of ankylosing spondylitis blood. A number of the motif variants had already been described in reactive arthritis synovial fluid and blood. Disease-linked clones were CD8+ and relatively rare in peripheral blood. Within matched ankylosing spondylitis synovial fluid, disease-linked clones were reportedly significantly enriched.

The germline V gene encodes CDR1 SGHRS and CDR2 YFSETQ. There are 16 residues in the CDR3. J was trimmed by 9 bases and V by 0 bases; bases with no gene match: 10. By quantitative 5'-RACE with molecular barcodes, the TCR beta libraries were made. TCRdb re-called the 5' RACE reads with MiXCR, one entry per CDR3 protein. Found here are 450,000 or so distinct CDR3 sequences, 25% to 30% of them singletons; the top ten hold about 0.92%. This clonotype showed up just a few times. Its specificity is unknown. The clonotype originates from a male donor with ankylosing spondylitis. Sequenced input: blood, either unsorted or a sorted T cell fraction (not recorded which). This chain joins TRBV5-1 and TRBJ2-3; 10 nucleotides agree with TRBD2. The chain's CDR3 is CASSLALAGSKGTQYF. As DNA, the CDR3 is TGCGCCAGCAGCTTGGCACTAGCGGGAAGTAAGGGAACGCAGTATTTT.